A single TCR beta chain is shown here with its context. The record originates from a study of blood T cell repertoires in COVID-19. Study context: T cells, B-cell-depleted T cells, or PBMCs provided the cDNA or gDNA that served as material.

CDR1 is MNHEY, CDR2 SVGAGI, per germline. There are 14 residues in the CDR3. V was pared by 7 bases and J by 0 bases, with 7 bases between. TCRdb keeps only in-frame clones here, not all; method: immunoSEQ multiplex PCR. The table lists hundreds of thousands of clones, approximately 83% of them singletons. The sequenced sample was peripheral blood. This sequence originates from a woman aged 25 to 39 who had recovered from COVID-19. V usage is TRBV6-5 and J usage is TRBJ2-6, with D unresolved. The CDR3 sequence is CASTYISGANVLTF. CDR3 sequence (DNA): TGTGCCAGCACGTATATCTCTGGGGCCAACGTCCTGACTTTC.